This T cell receptor (beta chain) was profiled in a study of blood T cell repertoires in COVID-19. Across the study: Collection of acute and convalescent COVID-19 samples took place in the United States, Italy and Spain. The analysed material was cDNA or gDNA that came from T cells, B-cell-depleted T cells, or PBMCs.

Original data processing: It was from reference gene primer amplification that nucleated cell counts were estimated. Only in-frame clones appear in the TCRdb table, and some are missing; sequencing was by immunoSEQ multiplex PCR. The D gene and trimming were derived from the DNA, and the V and J assignments and clone size from that table. Of 250,000 to 350,000 clones listed, over 75% are singletons. Germline-derived CDR1 and CDR2 are SEHNR and FQNEAQ (reference sequence). The CDR3 is 16 amino acids. Trimming shortened V by 3 bases and J by 1 base, and 15 bases separated the two germline ends. This receptor was taken from a woman aged 45-65 years who had recovered from COVID-19. The chain joins TRBV7-9 to TRBJ1-1, with a possible D match to TRBD1 (6 bases). Material: peripheral blood. CDR3 coding DNA: TGTGCCAGCAGCTTGGGGACAAGAGTGGCGAACACTGAAGCTTTCTTT. Translated: CASSLGTRVANTEAFF.